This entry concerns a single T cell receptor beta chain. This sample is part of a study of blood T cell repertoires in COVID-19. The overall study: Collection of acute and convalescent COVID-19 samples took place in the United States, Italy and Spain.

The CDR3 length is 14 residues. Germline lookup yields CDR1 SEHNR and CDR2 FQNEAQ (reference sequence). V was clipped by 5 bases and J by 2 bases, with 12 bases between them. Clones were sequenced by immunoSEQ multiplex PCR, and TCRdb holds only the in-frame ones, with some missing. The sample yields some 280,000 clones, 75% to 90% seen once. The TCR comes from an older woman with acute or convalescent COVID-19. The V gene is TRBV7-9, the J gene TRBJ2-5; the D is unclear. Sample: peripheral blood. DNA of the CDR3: TGTGCCAGCAGCGCAGGTTGGCAGCAAGAGACCCAGTACTTC. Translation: CASSAGWQQETQYF.